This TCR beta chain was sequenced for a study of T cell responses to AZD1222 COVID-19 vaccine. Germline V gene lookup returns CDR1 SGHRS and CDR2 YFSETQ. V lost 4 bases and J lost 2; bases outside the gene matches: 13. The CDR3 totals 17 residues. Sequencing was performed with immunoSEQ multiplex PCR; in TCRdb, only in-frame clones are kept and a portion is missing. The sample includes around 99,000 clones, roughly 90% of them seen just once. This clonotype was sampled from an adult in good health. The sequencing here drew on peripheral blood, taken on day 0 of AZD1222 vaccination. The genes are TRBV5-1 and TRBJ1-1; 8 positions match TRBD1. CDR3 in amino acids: CASSQIVAQGANTEAFF. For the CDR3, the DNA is TGCGCCAGCAGCCAAATCGTGGCGCAGGGGGCCAACACTGAAGCTTTCTTT.